The 14 T cell receptor beta chains reported below all come from one sample, sequenced in a study of Graves' ophthalmopathy and Graves' hyperthyroidism (dated by TCRdb to 2016 to 2019). The data were produced on an Illumina HiSeq 2000. TCR beta CDR3 regions were amplified from RNA transcripts for repertoire sequencing. A first-round RT-PCR used HTBI primers with the Qiagen OneStep RT-PCR kit, followed by a second-round multiplex PCR, size selection and purification. In-frame beta chains were kept once TCRdb had trimmed the public reads at Q25 with fastp and called clones with MiXCR. Identical CDR3 protein sequences are pooled into one entry, listed with their most common genes and DNA. Across this sample there are hundreds of thousands of distinct CDR3 sequences, with about 40% seen only once. The ten largest make up 3% to 4% of the sample. The specimen was peripheral blood. These receptors all come from an adult man with Graves' ophthalmopathy.

V usage is TRBV20-1 and J usage is TRBJ2-5; 8 bases are shared with TRBD1. Per germline, CDR1 DFQATT and CDR2 SNEGSKA (reference sequence). The CDR3 totals 16 residues. V shed 0 bases and J 5 bases; nucleotides not matched to a gene: 11. The DNA of the CDR3 is TGCAGTGCTAGAGAACCCGGACAGGGTCGGGAGGAGACCCAGTACTTC. Translation: CSAREPGQGREETQYF.

The genes are TRBV7-9 and TRBJ2-7; 9 nucleotides line up with TRBD1. Trimming removed 11 bases from V and 11 bases from J; junction bases left unmatched: 16. The CDR3 spans 13 residues. Looked up from germline, CDR1 is SEHNR and CDR2 is FQNEAQ (reference sequence). CDR3 bases: TGTGCCTGGATGACCGGGACAGGGCTTGGCAAGTACTTC. Encoded protein: CAWMTGTGLGKYF.

Worth noting for this clonotype: A clone one base away is much larger, so this may be a read error. The V call is TRBV9, the J call TRBJ2-7, with D possibly being TRBD1 (5 bases). Trimming removed 0 bases at V and 2 bases at J, with 9 bases between. Germline V gives CDR1 SGDLS, CDR2 YYNGEE. This CDR3 region has 14 residues. The CDR3 DNA reads TGTGCCAGCAGCGTAGGGGGCAGTACCTACGAGCAGTACTTC. This codes for CASSVGGSTYEQYF.

The chain employs TRBV15 and TRBJ1-5; possibly TRBD1 for D (5 bases). The V gene lost 3 bases and the J gene lost 1 base, with 16 bases spanning the gap. The CDR3 is 17 residues long. CDR1 LNHNV and CDR2 YYDKDF come from the germline V gene (reference sequence). CDR3 coding DNA: TGTGCCACCAGCAGCTTAGGCCAGGGAGAGAGCAATCAGCCCCAGCATTTT. This gives the protein CATSSLGQGESNQPQHF.

The chain employs TRBV11-3 and TRBJ1-6; tentative D call: TRBD1 (5 bases). V lost 4 bases to trimming and J lost 7 bases, with 17 bases between them. The CDR3 has 16 residues. Germline V lookup: CDR1 SGHNT, CDR2 YENEEA. CDR3 region: CASSSYTGATNSPLHF. CDR3 in DNA: TGTGCCAGCAGCTCATATACTGGGGCCACAAATTCACCCCTCCACTTT.

The chain recombines TRBV4-2 with TRBJ1-3; no clear D. The CDR3 is 16 residues long. The germline gives CDR1 LGHNA, CDR2 YNFKEQ. The V gene lost 4 bases and the J gene lost 0 bases, with 13 bases spanning the gap. CDR3 protein: CASSPSTRFSGNTIYF. The CDR3 DNA follows: TGTGCCAGCAGCCCGAGCACGAGGTTCTCTGGAAACACCATATATTTT.

The chain couples TRBV29-1 to TRBJ1-2; TRBD1 matches at 8 bases. The CDR3 contains 12 residues. J was trimmed by 11 bases and V by 3 bases; bases with no gene match: 8. Germline V gives CDR1 SQVTM, CDR2 ANQGSEA. This chain's CDR3 is CSVDPGQGGYTF. In DNA form, the CDR3 reads TGCAGCGTTGACCCCGGACAGGGAGGATACACCTTC.

This chain joins TRBV12-3 or TRBV12-4 and TRBJ2-7, with a tentative D call TRBD1 (7 bases). The V end was cut by 5 bases, the J end by 0 bases, with 17 bases between. This CDR3 region has 16 residues. The CDR3 DNA is TGTGCCAGCAGTATAGGCAGGGGGGATAGCTCCTACGAGCAGTACTTC. Amino acids: CASSIGRGDSSYEQYF.

This clonotype has at least ten counts. This chain joins TRBV7-9 and TRBJ1-1, with D unclear. In germline, CDR1 is SEHNR, CDR2 FQNEAQ (reference sequence). The germline V and J ends were trimmed by 5 bases and 8 bases, with 12 bases remaining between them. The CDR3 contains 12 residues. CDR3 region: CASSPSPAEAFF. The DNA for the CDR3 is TGTGCCAGCAGCCCGTCCCCGGCAGAAGCTTTCTTT. Complete variable domain (other parts from reference TRBV7-9 and TRBJ1-1): DTGVSQNPRHKITKRGQNVTFRCDPISEHNRLYWYRQTLGQGPEFLTYFQNEAQLEKSRLLSDRFSAERPKGSFSTLEIQRTEQGDSAMYLCASSPSPAEAFFGQGTRLTVV.

This clonotype occurred many times. The rearrangement links TRBV12-3 or TRBV12-4 to TRBJ2-5, with 8 bases lining up with TRBD2. Trimming took 8 bases from V and 5 from J; bases not matched to a gene: 10. The CDR3 extends over 14 amino acids. The CDR3 nucleotides read TGTGCCAGCGCAGTAGCGGGGCCGTGGGAGACCCAGTACTTC. This translates into CASAVAGPWETQYF.

This clonotype was picked up a small number of times. The chain carries TRBV7-9 and TRBJ2-7, with D perhaps matching TRBD1 or TRBD2 (6 bases each). The CDR3 loop spans 17 amino acids. V gave up 2 bases and J gave up 0 bases, with 17 bases separating them. In germline, CDR1 is SEHNR, CDR2 FQNEAQ (reference sequence). The chain's CDR3 is CASSLRGGGRYSYEQYF. Written as DNA, the CDR3 is TGTGCCAGCAGCTTAAGAGGAGGGGGACGGTACTCCTACGAGCAGTACTTC.

The rearrangement links TRBV10-3 to TRBJ2-7, with 9 positions matching TRBD1. CDR1 and CDR2 from the germline V gene are ENHRY and SYGVKD. V was pared by 0 bases and J by 5 bases, with 5 bases of the junction left unmatched. CDR3 length: 15 residues. The chain's CDR3 is CAISESYGTGNEQYF. The CDR3 nucleotides read TGTGCCATCAGTGAGTCGTACGGGACAGGGAACGAGCAGTACTTC.

A note on this clonotype: A read error may be the cause here, since a much bigger clone is one base away. This chain links TRBV19 with TRBJ1-2; tentative D call: TRBD1 (6 bases). V lost 7 bases and J 4 bases, leaving 19 bases between the germline ends. This CDR3 is 15 amino acids long. CDR1 LNHDA and CDR2 SQIVND come from the germline V gene (reference sequence). The CDR3 region is CASTSGAGAFYGYTF. The CDR3 coding sequence is TGTGCCAGTACCTCAGGGGCAGGAGCCTTCTATGGCTACACCTTC.

V is TRBV6-1 and J is TRBJ2-2; D remains ambiguous. Trimming removed 0 bases at V and 6 bases at J, with 14 bases between. CDR1 is MNHNS, CDR2 SASEGT, per germline. The CDR3 loop spans 16 amino acids. CDR3 DNA sequence: TGTGCCAGCAGTGAAGCAGTGACTTCCGAGGCCGGGGAGCTGTTTTTT. Amino acids: CASSEAVTSEAGELFF.